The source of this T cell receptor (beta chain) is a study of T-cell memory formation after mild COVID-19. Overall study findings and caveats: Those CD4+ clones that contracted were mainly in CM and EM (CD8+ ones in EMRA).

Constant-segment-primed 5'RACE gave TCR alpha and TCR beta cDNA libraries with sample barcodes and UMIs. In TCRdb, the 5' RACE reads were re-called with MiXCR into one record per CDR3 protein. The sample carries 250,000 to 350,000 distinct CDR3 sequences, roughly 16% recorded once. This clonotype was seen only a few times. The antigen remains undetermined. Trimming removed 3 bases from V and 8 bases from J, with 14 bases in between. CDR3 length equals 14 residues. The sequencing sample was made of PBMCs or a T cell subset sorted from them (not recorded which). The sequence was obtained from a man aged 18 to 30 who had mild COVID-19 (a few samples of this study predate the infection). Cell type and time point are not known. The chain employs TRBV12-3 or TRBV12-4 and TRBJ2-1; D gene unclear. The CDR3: CASSFSLAGHEQFF. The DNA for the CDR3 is TGTGCCAGCAGTTTTAGCTTAGCTGGGCATGAGCAGTTCTTC.